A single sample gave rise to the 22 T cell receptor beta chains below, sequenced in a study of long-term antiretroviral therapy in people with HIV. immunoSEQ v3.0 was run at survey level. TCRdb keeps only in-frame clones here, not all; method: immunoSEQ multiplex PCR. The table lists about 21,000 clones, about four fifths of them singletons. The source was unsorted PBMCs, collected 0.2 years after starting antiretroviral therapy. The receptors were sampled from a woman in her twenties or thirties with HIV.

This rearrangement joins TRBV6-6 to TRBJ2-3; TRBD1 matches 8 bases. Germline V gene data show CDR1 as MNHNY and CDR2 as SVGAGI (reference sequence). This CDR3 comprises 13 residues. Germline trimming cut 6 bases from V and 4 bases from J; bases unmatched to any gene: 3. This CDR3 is CASRGTGADTQYF. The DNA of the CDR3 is TGTGCCAGCAGGGGGACAGGTGCAGATACGCAGTATTTT.

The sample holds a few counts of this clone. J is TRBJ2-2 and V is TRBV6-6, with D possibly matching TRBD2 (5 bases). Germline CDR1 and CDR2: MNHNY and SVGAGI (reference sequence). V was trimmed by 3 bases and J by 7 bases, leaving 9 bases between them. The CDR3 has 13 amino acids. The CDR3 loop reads CASSYWGVGELFF. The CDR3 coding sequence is TGTGCCAGCAGTTATTGGGGAGTCGGGGAGCTGTTTTTT.

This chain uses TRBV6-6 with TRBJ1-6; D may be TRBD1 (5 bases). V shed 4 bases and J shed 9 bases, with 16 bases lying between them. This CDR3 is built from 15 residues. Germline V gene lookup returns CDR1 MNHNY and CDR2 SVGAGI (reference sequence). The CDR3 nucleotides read TGTGCCAGCAGTTCCTCAAGGGACTGGGGTTCACCCCTCCACTTT. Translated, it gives CASSSSRDWGSPLHF.

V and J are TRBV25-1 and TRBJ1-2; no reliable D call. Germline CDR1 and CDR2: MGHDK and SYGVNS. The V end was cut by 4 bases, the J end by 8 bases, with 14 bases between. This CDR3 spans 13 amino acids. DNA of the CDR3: TGTGCCAGCAGTGGCGTCCGGGGAGAAGGCTACACCTTC. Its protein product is CASSGVRGEGYTF.

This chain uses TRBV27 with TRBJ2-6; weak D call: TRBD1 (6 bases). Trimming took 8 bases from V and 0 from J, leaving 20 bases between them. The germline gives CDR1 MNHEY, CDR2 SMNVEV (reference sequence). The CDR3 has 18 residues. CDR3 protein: CASGNEGQMNSGANVLTF. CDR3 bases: TGTGCCAGCGGAAACGAGGGACAAATGAACTCTGGGGCCAACGTCCTGACTTTC.

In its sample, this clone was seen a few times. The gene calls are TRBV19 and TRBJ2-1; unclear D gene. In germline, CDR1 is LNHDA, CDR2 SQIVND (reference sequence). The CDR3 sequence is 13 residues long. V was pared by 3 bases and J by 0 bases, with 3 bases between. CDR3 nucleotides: TGTGCCAGTAGTATCTCCTCCTACAATGAGCAGTTCTTC. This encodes CASSISSYNEQFF. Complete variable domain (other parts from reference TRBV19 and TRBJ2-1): DGGITQSPKYLFRKEGQNVTLSCEQNLNHDAMYWYRQDPGQGLRLIYYSQIVNDFQKGDIAEGYSVSREKKESFPLTVTSAQKNPTAFYLCASSISSYNEQFFGPGTRLTVL.

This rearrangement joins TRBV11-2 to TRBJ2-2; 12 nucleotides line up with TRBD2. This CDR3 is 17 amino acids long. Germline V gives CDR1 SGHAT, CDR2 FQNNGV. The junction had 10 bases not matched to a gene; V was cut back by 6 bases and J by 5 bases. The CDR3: CASRTTSGGERTGELFF. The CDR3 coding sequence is TGTGCCAGCAGGACGACTAGCGGGGGAGAGAGGACCGGGGAGCTGTTTTTT.

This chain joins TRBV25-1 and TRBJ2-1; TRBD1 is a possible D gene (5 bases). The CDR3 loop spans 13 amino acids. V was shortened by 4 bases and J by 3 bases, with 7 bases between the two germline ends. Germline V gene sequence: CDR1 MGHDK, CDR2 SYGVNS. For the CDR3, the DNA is TGTGCCAGCAGTGCACAGGACTACAATGAGCAGTTCTTC. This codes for CASSAQDYNEQFF.

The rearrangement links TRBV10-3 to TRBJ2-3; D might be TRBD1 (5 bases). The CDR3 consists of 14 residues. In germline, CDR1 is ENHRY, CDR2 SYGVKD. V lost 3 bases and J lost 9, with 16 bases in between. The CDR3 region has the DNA TGTGCCATCAGTGAAATAAGGGGTAAGGGGACGCAGTATTTT. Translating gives CAISEIRGKGTQYF.

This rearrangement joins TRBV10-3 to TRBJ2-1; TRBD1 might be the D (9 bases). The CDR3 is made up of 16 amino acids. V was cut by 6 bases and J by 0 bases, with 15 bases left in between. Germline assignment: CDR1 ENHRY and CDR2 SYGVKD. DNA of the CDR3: TGTGCCATCAGGACAGGGGGACTAGACTCCTACAATGAGCAGTTCTTC. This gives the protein CAIRTGGLDSYNEQFF.

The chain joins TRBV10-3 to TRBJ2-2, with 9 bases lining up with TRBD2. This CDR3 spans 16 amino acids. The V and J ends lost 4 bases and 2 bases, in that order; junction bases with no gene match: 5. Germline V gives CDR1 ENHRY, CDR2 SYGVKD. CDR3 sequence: CAISGRTSANTGELFF. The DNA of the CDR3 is TGTGCCATCAGTGGGAGGACTAGCGCAAACACCGGGGAGCTGTTTTTT.

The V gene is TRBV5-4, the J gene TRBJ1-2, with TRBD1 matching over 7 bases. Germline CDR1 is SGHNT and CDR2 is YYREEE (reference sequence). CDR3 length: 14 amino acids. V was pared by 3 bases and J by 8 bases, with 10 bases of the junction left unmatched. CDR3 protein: CASSYDRADGGYTF. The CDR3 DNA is TGTGCCAGCAGCTACGACAGGGCCGATGGGGGCTACACCTTC.

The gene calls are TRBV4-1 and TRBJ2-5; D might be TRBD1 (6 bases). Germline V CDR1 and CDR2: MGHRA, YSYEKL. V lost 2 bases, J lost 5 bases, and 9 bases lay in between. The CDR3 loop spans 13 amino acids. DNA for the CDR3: TGCGCCAGCAGCCAAATCAGGGGCGAGACCCAGTACTTC. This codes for CASSQIRGETQYF.

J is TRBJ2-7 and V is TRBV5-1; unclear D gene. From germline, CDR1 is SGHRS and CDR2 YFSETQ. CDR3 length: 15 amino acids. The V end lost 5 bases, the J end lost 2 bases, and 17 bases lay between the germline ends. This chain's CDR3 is CASRRGLDGAYEQYF. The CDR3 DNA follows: TGCGCCAGCAGAAGAGGTTTGGACGGAGCCTACGAGCAGTACTTC.

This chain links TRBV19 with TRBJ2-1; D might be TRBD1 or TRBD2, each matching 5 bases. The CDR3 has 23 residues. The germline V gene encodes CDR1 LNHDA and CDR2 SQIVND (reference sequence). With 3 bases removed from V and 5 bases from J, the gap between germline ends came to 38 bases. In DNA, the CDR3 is TGTGCCAGTAGTATCCTTCCCGGCGAGAGGGGTGAGTGGGCTAAGGGGATGAACAATGAGCAGTTCTTC. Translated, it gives CASSILPGERGEWAKGMNNEQFF.

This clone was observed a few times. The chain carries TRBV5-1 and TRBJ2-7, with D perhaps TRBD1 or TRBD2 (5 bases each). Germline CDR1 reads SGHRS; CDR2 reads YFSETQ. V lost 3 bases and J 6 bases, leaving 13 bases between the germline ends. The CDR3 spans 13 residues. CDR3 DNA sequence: TGCGCCAGCAGCTGGGGGACGACGGGCGAGCAGTACTTC. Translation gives CASSWGTTGEQYF.

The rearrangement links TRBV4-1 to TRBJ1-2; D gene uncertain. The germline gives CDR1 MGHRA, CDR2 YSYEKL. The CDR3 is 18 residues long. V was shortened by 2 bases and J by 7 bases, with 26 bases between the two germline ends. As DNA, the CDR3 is TGCGCCAGCAGCCAATATATTTCAGCTGCCCTTACAAAACTTGGCTACACCTTC. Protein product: CASSQYISAALTKLGYTF.

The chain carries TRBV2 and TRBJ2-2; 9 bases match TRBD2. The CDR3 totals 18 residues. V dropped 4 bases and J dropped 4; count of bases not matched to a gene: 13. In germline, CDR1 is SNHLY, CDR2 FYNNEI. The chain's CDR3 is CASSVVAGAPLITGELFF. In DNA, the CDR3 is TGTGCCAGCAGTGTTGTAGCGGGGGCCCCTCTGATCACCGGGGAGCTGTTTTTT.

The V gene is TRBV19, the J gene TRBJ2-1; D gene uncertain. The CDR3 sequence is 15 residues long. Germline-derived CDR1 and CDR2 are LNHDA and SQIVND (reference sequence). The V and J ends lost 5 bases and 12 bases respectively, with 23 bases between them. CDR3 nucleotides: TGTGCCAGTAGTTTCTTCGGTAGGTTCGAGGTTGGGCAGTTCTTC. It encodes CASSFFGRFEVGQFF.

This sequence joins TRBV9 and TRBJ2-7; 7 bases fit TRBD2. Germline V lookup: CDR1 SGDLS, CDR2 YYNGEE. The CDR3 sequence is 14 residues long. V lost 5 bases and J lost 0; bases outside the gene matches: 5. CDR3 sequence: CASSRTGGSYEQYF. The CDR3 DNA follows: TGTGCCAGCAGTCGGACGGGAGGCTCCTACGAGCAGTACTTC.

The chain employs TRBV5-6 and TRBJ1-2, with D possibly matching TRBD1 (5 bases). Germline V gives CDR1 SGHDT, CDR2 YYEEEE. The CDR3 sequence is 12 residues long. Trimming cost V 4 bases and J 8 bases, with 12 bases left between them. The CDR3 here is CASSGLGHGYTF. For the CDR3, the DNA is TGTGCCAGCAGCGGGTTGGGGCACGGCTACACCTTC. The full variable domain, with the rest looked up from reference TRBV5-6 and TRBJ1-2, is DAGVTQSPTHLIKTRGQQVTLRCSPKSGHDTVSWYQQALGQGPQFIFQYYEEEERQRGNFPDRFSGHQFPNYSSELNVNALLLGDSALYLCASSGLGHGYTFGSGTRLTVV.

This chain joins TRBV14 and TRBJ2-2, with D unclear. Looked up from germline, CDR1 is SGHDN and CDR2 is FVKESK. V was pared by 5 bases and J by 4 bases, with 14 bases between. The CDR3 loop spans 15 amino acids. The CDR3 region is CASSAASGFTGELFF. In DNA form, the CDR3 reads TGTGCCAGCAGCGCGGCATCGGGTTTCACCGGGGAGCTGTTTTTT.